This T cell receptor beta chain was sequenced during a study of cytomegalovirus exposure and HLA in healthy donors. Study in general: Within the Caucasian-associated ancestry cluster were roughly 79% of the approximately 390 genotyped donors.

The germline gives CDR1 MNHEY, CDR2 SVGAGI. Unmatched junction bases numbered 6, after V lost 7 bases and J lost 6 bases. CDR3 length: 14 residues. Regarding this clone: Its antigen is undetermined.

Amplification used 60 Vbeta primers and 13 Jbeta primers. Only in-frame clones appear in the TCRdb table, and some are missing; sequencing was by immunoSEQ multiplex PCR. The sample has around 92,000 clones; over 80% are singletons. Study-wide findings and caveats: Among TCR beta chains, those listed as cytomegalovirus-associated numbered over 150.

The specimen was PBMCs. This sequence joins TRBV6-5 and TRBJ2-2; 9 nucleotides match TRBD1. The sequence was collected from a female donor in good health and CMV-seropositive. As DNA, the CDR3 is TGTGCCAGCAACGGACAGGGGACCGCCGGGGAGCTGTTTTTT. It codes for CASNGQGTAGELFF.